This TCR beta chain was captured in a study of patients and donors after allogeneic stem cell transplantation. A single record per CDR3 protein comes from TCRdb applying MiXCR to the RT-PCR reads. Counted here are 800,000 to 1,000,000 distinct CDR3 sequences, about a sixth occurring once; the ten biggest clones make up 5% to 6.5%. The CDR3 has 14 amino acids. Unmatched junction bases numbered 6, after V lost 2 bases and J lost 5 bases. Germline CDR1 and CDR2: MNHEY and SMNVEV (reference sequence). This TCR came from a human donor who was either an allogeneic HSCT recipient or a stem cell or donor lymphocyte infusion donor (not recorded which). It is not recorded whose cells these are; they may come from a transplant donor. V usage is TRBV27 and J usage is TRBJ2-7; 7 bases match TRBD2. The specimen was blood, either unsorted or a sorted T cell fraction (not recorded which). DNA of the CDR3: TGTGCCAGCAGTTTAGCGGGAGTGTCCCACGAGCAGTACTTC. Encoded protein: CASSLAGVSHEQYF.